This T cell receptor (beta chain) was identified during a study of T-cell reconstitution after alpha-beta-depleted transplantation in children. Unique molecular identifiers were used in preparing the TCRbeta library. TCRdb called the PCR reads again in MiXCR, with one record for every CDR3 protein. The sample lists 450,000 to 600,000 distinct CDR3 sequences, approximately 16% occurring once. Germline values: CDR1 SGHRS, CDR2 YFSETQ. The CDR3 sequence is 19 residues long. V was clipped by 1 base and J by 3 bases; unmatched bases: 16. V gene TRBV5-1 combines with J gene TRBJ2-1; TRBD2 matches at 7 bases. The sequencing here drew on PBMCs from the stem cell graft donor, taken from the stem cell graft. The clonotype was recovered from a human donor who donated a stem cell graft to a child with acute lymphoblastic leukemia. CDR3 loop: CASSLRSGGPNSYYNEQFF. Written as DNA, the CDR3 is TGCGCCAGCAGCTTGCGATCGGGAGGACCCAATTCTTACTACAATGAGCAGTTCTTC. Combining the CDR3 with reference TRBV5-1 and TRBJ2-1 gives the whole variable domain KAGVTQTPRYLIKTRGQQVTLSCSPISGHRSVSWYQQTPGQGLQFLFEYFSETQRNKGNFPGRFSGRQFSNSRSEMNVSTLELGDSALYLCASSLRSGGPNSYYNEQFFGPGTRLTVL.